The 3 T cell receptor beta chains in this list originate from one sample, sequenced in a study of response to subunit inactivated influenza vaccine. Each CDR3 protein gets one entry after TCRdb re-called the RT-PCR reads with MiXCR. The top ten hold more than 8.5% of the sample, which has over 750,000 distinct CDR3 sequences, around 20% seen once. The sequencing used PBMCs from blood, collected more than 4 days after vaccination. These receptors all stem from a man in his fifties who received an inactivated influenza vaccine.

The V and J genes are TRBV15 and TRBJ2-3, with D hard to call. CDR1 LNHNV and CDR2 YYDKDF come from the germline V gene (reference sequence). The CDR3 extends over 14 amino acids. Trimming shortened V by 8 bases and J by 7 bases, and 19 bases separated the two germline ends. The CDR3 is CATGTTTTLHTQYF. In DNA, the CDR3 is TGTGCCACCGGAACCACCACGACCTTACATACGCAGTATTTT.

CDR3: CASSLGSQGYNEQFF. The CDR3 nucleotides are TGTGCCAGCAGCTTAGGTTCCCAGGGCTACAATGAGCAGTTCTTC. The V and J genes are TRBV7-9 and TRBJ2-1; the D gene is possibly TRBD1 (5 bases). Trimming took 1 base from V and 3 from J, leaving 10 bases between them. CDR1 is SEHNR and CDR2 is FQNEAQ in the germline V gene (reference sequence). The CDR3 has 15 amino acids.

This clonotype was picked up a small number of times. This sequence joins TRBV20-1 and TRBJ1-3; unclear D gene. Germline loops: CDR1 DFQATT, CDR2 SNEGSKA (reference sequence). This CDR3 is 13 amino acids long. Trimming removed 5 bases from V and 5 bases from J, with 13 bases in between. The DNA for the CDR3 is TGCAGTGCTCGGTCTGTTTTCAGAAACACCATATATTTT. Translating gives CSARSVFRNTIYF.